The 19 T cell receptor beta chains below were found in one sample sequenced in a study of T-cell memory formation after mild COVID-19. Via MiXCR, TCRdb re-called the 5' RACE reads, giving one row per CDR3 protein. The sample has fewer than 250,000 distinct CDR3 sequences; roughly a tenth are singletons. Sequences were obtained from PBMCs or a T cell subset sorted from them (not recorded which). The receptor set was obtained from a man aged 18 to 35 who had mild COVID-19 (a few samples of this study predate the infection). Cell type and time point are not known.

This clonotype has more than one count but fewer than ten. The chain is built from TRBV9 and TRBJ1-1; TRBD1 aligns across 7 bases. This CDR3 has 15 amino acids. CDR1 and CDR2 from the germline V gene are SGDLS and YYNGEE. The trim removed 3 bases at V and 6 bases at J, leaving 11 bases unmatched. Here the CDR3 DNA reads TGTGCCAGCAGCGCCTCAGACAGGGTTGAAGCTGAAGCTTTCTTT. Translating it yields CASSASDRVEAEAFF.

The chain employs TRBV7-7 and TRBJ2-1; 8 bases are shared with TRBD2. The CDR3 has 13 residues. Germline V gives CDR1 SSHAT, CDR2 FNYEAQ (reference sequence). V was pared by 4 bases and J by 9 bases, with 5 bases of the junction left unmatched. The CDR3 DNA reads as TGTGCCAGCAGCTCCGAGGCGGGGGGTGAGCAGTTCTTC. Residues: CASSSEAGGEQFF. Combining the CDR3 with reference TRBV7-7 and TRBJ2-1 gives the whole variable domain GAGVSQSPRYKVTKRGQDVTLRCDPISSHATLYWYQQALGQGPEFLTYFNYEAQPDKSGLPSDRFSAERPEGSISTLTIQRTEQRDSAMYRCASSSEAGGEQFFGPGTRLTVL.

J is TRBJ2-3 and V is TRBV7-9; D gene uncertain. The V end lost 1 base, the J end lost 4 bases, and 12 bases lay between the germline ends. Germline lookup yields CDR1 SEHNR and CDR2 FQNEAQ (reference sequence). The CDR3 runs 15 residues. CDR3 residues: CASSLDMGGADTQYF. In DNA form, the CDR3 reads TGTGCCAGCAGCTTAGACATGGGCGGTGCAGATACGCAGTATTTT.

The chain uses TRBV29-1 and TRBJ1-1; possibly TRBD1 for D (6 bases). Trimming cost V 5 bases and J 5 bases, with 15 bases left between them. Germline assignment: CDR1 SQVTM and CDR2 ANQGSEA. This CDR3 spans 13 amino acids. In DNA, the CDR3 is TGCAGCGTTAGGCCGGACAGCGTGACTGAAGCTTTCTTT. Residues: CSVRPDSVTEAFF.

This clonotype came up a few times. The rearrangement joins TRBV5-4 to TRBJ2-3, with D maybe TRBD2 (5 bases). The CDR3 runs 14 residues. Trimming removed 0 bases at V and 2 bases at J, with 7 bases between. Germline V lookup: CDR1 SGHNT, CDR2 YYREEE (reference sequence). The DNA for the CDR3 is TGTGCCAGCAGCTTGGGGGAGTTCACAGATACGCAGTATTTT. It yields the protein CASSLGEFTDTQYF.

The chain employs TRBV6-5 and TRBJ2-3, with D hard to call. The CDR3 has 15 amino acids. V lost 2 bases and J 1 base, leaving 10 bases between the germline ends. Per the germline V gene, CDR1 is MNHEY and CDR2 is SVGAGI. The CDR3 DNA follows: TGTGCCAGCAGTTACCGCAGGCCGGGCACAGATACGCAGTATTTT. Translating gives CASSYRRPGTDTQYF.

This chain connects TRBV12-3 or TRBV12-4 to TRBJ1-4; possible D gene TRBD1, 5 bases. The CDR3 length is 13 residues. V lost 4 bases and J lost 7, with 10 bases in between. CDR3 region: CASSSSGTEKLFF. For the CDR3, the DNA is TGTGCCAGCAGTTCGTCAGGGACTGAAAAACTGTTTTTT.

J is TRBJ1-1 and V is TRBV29-1; maybe TRBD1 (5 bases). Germline values: CDR1 SQVTM, CDR2 ANQGSEA. Trimming took off 7 bases at V and 1 base at J, with 10 bases between the two ends. This CDR3 has 12 residues. The CDR3 DNA is TGCAGCGCCAGGGCGGCGAACACTGAAGCTTTCTTT. Protein sequence: CSARAANTEAFF.

The chain is built from TRBV6-5 and TRBJ2-5; 8 bases fit TRBD2. The junction had 11 bases not matched to a gene; V was cut back by 3 bases and J by 5 bases. Germline V gene data show CDR1 as MNHEY and CDR2 as SVGAGI. This CDR3 region has 16 residues. The CDR3 bases are TGTGCCAGCAGTTATTCCGACGCGGGGGGCGGGGAGACCCAGTACTTC. Translating gives CASSYSDAGGGETQYF.

V usage is TRBV12-3 or TRBV12-4 and J usage is TRBJ1-5, with D unresolved. This CDR3 spans 14 amino acids. V lost 5 bases to trimming and J lost 6 bases, with 14 bases between them. The CDR3 sequence is CASSPYSAGQPQHF. The CDR3 nucleotides read TGTGCCAGCAGTCCCTACTCGGCGGGTCAGCCCCAGCATTTT.

The gene calls are TRBV7-2 and TRBJ2-7; no clear D gene. This CDR3 has 15 residues. Looked up from germline, CDR1 is SGHTA and CDR2 is FQGNSA. V lost 5 bases and J lost 5, with 19 bases in between. The CDR3 sequence: CASSRLHGPWDEQYF. The CDR3 DNA follows: TGTGCCAGCAGCCGCCTCCACGGGCCCTGGGACGAGCAGTACTTC. The whole variable domain, remainder taken from reference TRBV7-2 and TRBJ2-7, is GAGVSQSPSNKVTEKGKDVELRCDPISGHTALYWYRQSLGQGLEFLIYFQGNSAPDKSGLPSDRFSAERTGGSVSTLTIQRTQQEDSAVYLCASSRLHGPWDEQYFGPGTRLTVT.

This chain connects TRBV5-4 to TRBJ2-7; D gene unclear. This CDR3 comprises 13 residues. The V and J ends lost 0 bases and 2 bases respectively, with 6 bases between them. Germline-derived CDR1 and CDR2 are SGHNT and YYREEE (reference sequence). The CDR3 coding sequence is TGTGCCAGCAGCTTGGTTTCAGCCTACGAGCAGTACTTC. This gives the protein CASSLVSAYEQYF.

This clonotype has more than one count but fewer than ten. The chain uses TRBV3-1 and TRBJ1-2; maybe TRBD1 (6 bases). Trimming stripped 7 bases from V and 7 bases from J, with 19 bases between. The CDR3 has 14 amino acids. Germline CDR1 is LGHDT and CDR2 is YNNKEL (reference sequence). CDR3 nucleotides: TGTGCCAGCACCACCCGGGACATGAGAGGTGGCTACACCTTC. It yields the protein CASTTRDMRGGYTF. Supplemented by reference TRBV3-1 and TRBJ1-2, the full variable domain reads DTAVSQTPKYLVTQMGNDKSIKCEQNLGHDTMYWYKQDSKKFLKIMFSYNNKELIINETVPNRFSPKSPDKAHLNLHINSLELGDSAVYFCASTTRDMRGGYTFGSGTRLTVV.

The V call is TRBV6-2 or TRBV6-3, the J call TRBJ2-1; 9 nucleotides match TRBD2. CDR1 is MNHEY and CDR2 is SVGEGT in the germline V gene. The V gene end was trimmed by 2 bases and the J gene end by 8 bases; junction bases not matched to a gene: 13. This CDR3 is 17 amino acids long. CDR3 sequence (DNA): TGTGCCAGCAGTTACGAAGGGCGGGGGGGCAGGACGGATGAGCAGTTCTTC. Encoded protein: CASSYEGRGGRTDEQFF.

The chain is built from TRBV25-1 and TRBJ2-3, with 8 positions matching TRBD1. J gave up 10 bases and V 4 bases, and 13 bases lay outside the gene matches. Germline values: CDR1 MGHDK, CDR2 SYGVNS. The CDR3 is 15 amino acids. CDR3 amino acids: CASSGDRSTLYPQYF. Written as DNA, the CDR3 is TGTGCCAGCAGTGGGGACAGGTCCACCCTATATCCGCAGTATTTT.

This clonotype was recorded many times. V gene TRBV25-1 combines with J gene TRBJ2-3; D may be TRBD1 (5 bases). This CDR3 region has 17 residues. Trimming took 5 bases from V and 4 from J, leaving 22 bases between them. CDR1 MGHDK and CDR2 SYGVNS come from the germline V gene. As DNA, the CDR3 is TGTGCCAGCAGTCAGAGGACCGTAGGGGAAGGAGCAGATACGCAGTATTTT. Its translation: CASSQRTVGEGADTQYF.

The chain has TRBV5-1 and TRBJ2-3, with D perhaps assigned TRBD1 or TRBD2 (5 bases each). CDR1 and CDR2 from the germline V gene are SGHRS and YFSETQ. The CDR3 length is 14 residues. V dropped 3 bases and J dropped 2 bases, with 10 bases sitting between them. In DNA form, the CDR3 reads TGCGCCAGCAGCTCCGGGACGGACACAGATACGCAGTATTTT. Translated: CASSSGTDTDTQYF.

In this sample, this clonotype turned up many times. J is TRBJ2-2 and V is TRBV7-6; D may be TRBD1 (6 bases). This CDR3 is built from 14 residues. The V and J ends lost 8 bases and 7 bases respectively, with 17 bases between them. Germline V CDR1 and CDR2: SGHVS, FNYEAQ. DNA for the CDR3: TGTGCCAGCCGGGACACTCTCAGGGGCGGGGAGCTGTTTTTT. It yields the protein CASRDTLRGGELFF. The variable domain in full, completed from reference TRBV7-6 and TRBJ2-2, reads GAGVSQSPRYKVTKRGQDVALRCDPISGHVSLYWYRQALGQGPEFLTYFNYEAQQDKSGLPNDRFSAERPEGSISTLTIQRTEQRDSAMYRCASRDTLRGGELFFGEGSRLTVL.

This clonotype was counted only a few times. Here the CDR3 reads CASSQDNTGELFF. CDR3 DNA: TGCGCCAGCAGCCAGGACAACACCGGGGAGCTGTTTTTT. This rearrangement joins TRBV4-3 to TRBJ2-2, with unresolved D. Germline-derived CDR1 and CDR2 are LGHNA and YSLEER. V dropped 3 bases and J dropped 2 bases, with 4 bases sitting between them. This CDR3 contains 13 residues.